The present entry profiles one T cell receptor (beta chain) with its context. The antigen is not known. One junction end disagrees with the germline gene, perhaps due to a read error. These data are taken from a study of T cells in Graves' hyperthyroidism and ophthalmopathy. Points from the study as a whole: Most thyroid clonotypes with frequency above 0.001 were detected in blood.

This CDR3 spans 16 amino acids. CDR1 is SGDLS, CDR2 YYNGEE, per germline. If no ophthalmopathy progression occurred within 18 months, Graves' hyperthyroidism was stable. Amplification of TCR beta CDR3 regions was performed using RNA transcripts as template. With the HTBI primer set, the TCR CDR3 went through a first round of RT-PCR. Via MiXCR, TCRdb re-called the multiplex PCR reads, giving one row per CDR3 protein. The table shows some 800,000 distinct CDR3 sequences, with over 35% occurring only once. This receptor was obtained from a man aged 18 to 35 with Graves' hyperthyroidism. The sample consisted of blood. The rearrangement uses TRBV9 and TRBJ1-1; perhaps TRBD1 as D (6 bases). For the CDR3, the DNA is TGCGCCAGCAGCCAAGATCAGGGGTTAATGAACACTGAAGCTTTCTTT. Residues: CASSQDQGLMNTEAFF. The variable domain in full, with the rest retrieved from reference TRBV9 and TRBJ1-1, is DSGVTQTPKHLITATGQRVTLRCSPRSGDLSVYWYQQSLDQGLQFLIQYYNGEERAKGNILERFSAQQFPDLHSELNLSSLELGDSALYFCASSQDQGLMNTEAFFGQGTRLTVV.